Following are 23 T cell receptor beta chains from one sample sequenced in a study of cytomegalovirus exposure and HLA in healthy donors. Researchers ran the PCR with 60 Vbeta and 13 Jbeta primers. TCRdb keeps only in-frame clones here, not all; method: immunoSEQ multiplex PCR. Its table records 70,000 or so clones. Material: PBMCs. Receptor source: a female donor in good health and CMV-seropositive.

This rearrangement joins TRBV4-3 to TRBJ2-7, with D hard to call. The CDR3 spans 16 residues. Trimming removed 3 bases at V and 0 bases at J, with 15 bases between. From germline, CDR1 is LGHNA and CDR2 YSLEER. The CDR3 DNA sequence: TGCGCCAGCAGCCAGGCTACAGCACCGAGCTCCTACGAGCAGTACTTC. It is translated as CASSQATAPSSYEQYF.

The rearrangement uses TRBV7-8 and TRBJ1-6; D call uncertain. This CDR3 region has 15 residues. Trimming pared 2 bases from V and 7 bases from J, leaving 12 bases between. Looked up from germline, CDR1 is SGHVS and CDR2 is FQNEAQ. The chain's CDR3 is CASSLMARGNSPLHF. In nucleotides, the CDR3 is TGTGCCAGCAGCTTAATGGCACGAGGGAATTCACCCCTCCACTTT.

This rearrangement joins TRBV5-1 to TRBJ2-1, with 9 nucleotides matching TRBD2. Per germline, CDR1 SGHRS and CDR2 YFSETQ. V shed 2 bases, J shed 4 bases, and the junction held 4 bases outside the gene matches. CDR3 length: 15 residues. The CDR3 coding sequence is TGCGCCAGCAGCTTAAGGCTAGCGGGGTACAATGAGCAGTTCTTC. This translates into CASSLRLAGYNEQFF.

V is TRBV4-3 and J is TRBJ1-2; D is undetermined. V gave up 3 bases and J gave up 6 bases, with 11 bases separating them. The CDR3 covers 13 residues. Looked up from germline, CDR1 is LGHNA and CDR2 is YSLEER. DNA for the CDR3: TGCGCCAGCAGCCACCGAGGATATGATGGCTACACCTTC. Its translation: CASSHRGYDGYTF.

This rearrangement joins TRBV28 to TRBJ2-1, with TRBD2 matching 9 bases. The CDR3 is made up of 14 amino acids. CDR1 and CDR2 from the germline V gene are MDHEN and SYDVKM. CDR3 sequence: CGTWGRGGNNEQFF. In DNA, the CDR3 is TGTGGCACATGGGGGCGGGGGGGTAACAATGAGCAGTTCTTC.

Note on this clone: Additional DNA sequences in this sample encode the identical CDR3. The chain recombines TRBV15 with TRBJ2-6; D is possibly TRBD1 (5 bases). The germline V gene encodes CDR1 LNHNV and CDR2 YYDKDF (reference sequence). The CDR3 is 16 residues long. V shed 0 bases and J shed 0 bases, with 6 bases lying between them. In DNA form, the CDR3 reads TGTGCCACCAGCAGAGATCAGGGCTCTGGGGCCAACGTCCTGACTTTC. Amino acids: CATSRDQGSGANVLTF.

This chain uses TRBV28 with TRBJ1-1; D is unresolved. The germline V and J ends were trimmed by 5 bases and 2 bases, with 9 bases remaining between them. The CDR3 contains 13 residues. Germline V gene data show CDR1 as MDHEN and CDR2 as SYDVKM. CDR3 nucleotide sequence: TGTGCCAGCAGTACCACAGCAAACACTGAAGCTTTCTTT. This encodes CASSTTANTEAFF. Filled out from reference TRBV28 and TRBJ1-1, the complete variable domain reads DVKVTQSSRYLVKRTGEKVFLECVQDMDHENMFWYRQDPGLGLRLIYFSYDVKMKEKGDIPEGYSVSREKKERFSLILESASTNQTSMYLCASSTTANTEAFFGQGTRLTVV.

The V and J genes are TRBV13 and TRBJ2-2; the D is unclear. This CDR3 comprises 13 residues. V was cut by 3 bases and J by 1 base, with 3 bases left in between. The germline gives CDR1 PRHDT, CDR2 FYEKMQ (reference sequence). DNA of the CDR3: TGTGCCAGCAGCTTTATGAACACCGGGGAGCTGTTTTTT. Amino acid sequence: CASSFMNTGELFF.

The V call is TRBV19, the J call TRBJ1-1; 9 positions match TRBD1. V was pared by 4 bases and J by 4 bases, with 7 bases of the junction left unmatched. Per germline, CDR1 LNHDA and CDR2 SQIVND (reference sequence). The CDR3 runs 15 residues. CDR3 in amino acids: CASSTGTGLSTEAFF. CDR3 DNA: TGTGCCAGTAGTACCGGGACAGGGCTGAGCACTGAAGCTTTCTTT.

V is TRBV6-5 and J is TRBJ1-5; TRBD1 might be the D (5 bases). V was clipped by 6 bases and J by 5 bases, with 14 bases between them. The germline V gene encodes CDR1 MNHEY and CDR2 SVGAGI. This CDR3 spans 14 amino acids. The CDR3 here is CASSLPGGDQPQHF. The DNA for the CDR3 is TGTGCCAGCAGCCTTCCCGGGGGGGATCAGCCCCAGCATTTT.

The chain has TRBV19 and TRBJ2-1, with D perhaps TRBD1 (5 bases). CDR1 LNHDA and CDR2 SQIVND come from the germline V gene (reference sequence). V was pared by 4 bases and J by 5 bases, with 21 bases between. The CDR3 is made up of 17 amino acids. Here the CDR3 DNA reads TGTGCCAGTAGTAACCCTGTGACAGATTTATCCGACAATGAGCAGTTCTTC. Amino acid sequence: CASSNPVTDLSDNEQFF.

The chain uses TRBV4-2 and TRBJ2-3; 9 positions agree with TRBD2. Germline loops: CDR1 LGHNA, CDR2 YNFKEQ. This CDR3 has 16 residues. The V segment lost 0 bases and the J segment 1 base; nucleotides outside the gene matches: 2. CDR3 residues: CASSQDKRGGTDTQYF. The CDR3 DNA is TGTGCCAGCAGCCAAGATAAGCGGGGGGGCACAGATACGCAGTATTTT.

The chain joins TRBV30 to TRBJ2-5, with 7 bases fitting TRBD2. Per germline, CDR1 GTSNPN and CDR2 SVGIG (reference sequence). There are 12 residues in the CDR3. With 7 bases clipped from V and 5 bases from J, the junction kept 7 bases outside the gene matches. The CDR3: CASGGGMETQYF. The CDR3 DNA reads TGTGCCTCGGGGGGAGGAATGGAGACCCAGTACTTC.

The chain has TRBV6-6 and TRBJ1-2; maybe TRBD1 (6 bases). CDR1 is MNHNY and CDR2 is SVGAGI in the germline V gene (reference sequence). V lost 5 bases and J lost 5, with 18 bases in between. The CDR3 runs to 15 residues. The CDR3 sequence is CASSTDEQGGYGYTF. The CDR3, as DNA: TGTGCCAGCAGTACGGACGAACAGGGTGGGTATGGCTACACCTTC.

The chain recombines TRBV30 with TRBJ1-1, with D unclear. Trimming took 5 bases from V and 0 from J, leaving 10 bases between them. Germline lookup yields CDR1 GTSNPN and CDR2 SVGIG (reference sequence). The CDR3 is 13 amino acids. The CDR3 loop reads CAWGEVLNTEAFF. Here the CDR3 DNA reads TGTGCCTGGGGGGAGGTTTTGAACACTGAAGCTTTCTTT. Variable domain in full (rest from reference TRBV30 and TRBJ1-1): SQTIHQWPATLVQPVGSPLSLECTVEGTSNPNLYWYRQAAGRGLQLLFYSVGIGQISSEVPQNLSASRPQDRQFILSSKKLLLSDSGFYLCAWGEVLNTEAFFGQGTRLTVV.

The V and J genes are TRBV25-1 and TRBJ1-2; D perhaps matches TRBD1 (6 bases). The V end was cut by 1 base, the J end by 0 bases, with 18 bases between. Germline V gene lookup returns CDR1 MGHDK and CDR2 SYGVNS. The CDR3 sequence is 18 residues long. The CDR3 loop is CASSELDSEITANYGYTF. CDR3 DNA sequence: TGTGCCAGCAGTGAATTGGACAGCGAAATCACCGCTAACTATGGCTACACCTTC.

CDR3 residues: CAWSAGQDLNTGELFF. The CDR3 DNA follows: TGTGCCTGGAGTGCTGGACAGGACTTGAACACCGGGGAGCTGTTTTTT. The chain is built from TRBV30 and TRBJ2-2; TRBD1 matches at 7 bases. Germline loops: CDR1 GTSNPN, CDR2 SVGIG (reference sequence). Trimming at V came to 1 base and at J to 1 base, leaving 6 bases not matched to a gene. CDR3 length: 16 residues.

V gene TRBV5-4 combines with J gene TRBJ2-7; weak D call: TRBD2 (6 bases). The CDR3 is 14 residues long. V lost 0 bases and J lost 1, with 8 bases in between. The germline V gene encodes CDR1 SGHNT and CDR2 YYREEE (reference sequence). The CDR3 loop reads CASSLGGESYEQYF. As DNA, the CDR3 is TGTGCCAGCAGCTTGGGGGGGGAGTCCTACGAGCAGTACTTC.

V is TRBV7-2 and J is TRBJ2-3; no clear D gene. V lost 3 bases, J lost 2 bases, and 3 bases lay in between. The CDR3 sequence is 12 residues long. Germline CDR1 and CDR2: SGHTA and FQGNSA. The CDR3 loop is CASSLYTDTQYF. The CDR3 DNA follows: TGTGCCAGCAGCTTGTACACAGATACGCAGTATTTT.

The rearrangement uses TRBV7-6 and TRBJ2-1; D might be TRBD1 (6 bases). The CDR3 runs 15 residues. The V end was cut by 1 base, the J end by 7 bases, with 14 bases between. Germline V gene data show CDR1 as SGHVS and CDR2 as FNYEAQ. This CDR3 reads CASSLEVPGANEQFF. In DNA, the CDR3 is TGTGCCAGCAGCTTAGAGGTTCCAGGGGCGAATGAGCAGTTCTTC. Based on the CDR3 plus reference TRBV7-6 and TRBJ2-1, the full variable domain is GAGVSQSPRYKVTKRGQDVALRCDPISGHVSLYWYRQALGQGPEFLTYFNYEAQQDKSGLPNDRFSAERPEGSISTLTIQRTEQRDSAMYRCASSLEVPGANEQFFGPGTRLTVL.

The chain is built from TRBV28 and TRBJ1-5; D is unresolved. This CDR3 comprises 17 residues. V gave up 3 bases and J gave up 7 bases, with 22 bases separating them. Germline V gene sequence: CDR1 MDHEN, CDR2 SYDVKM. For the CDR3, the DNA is TGTGCCAGCAGTTTTGTGGGCCGCGGGGAGGGAGTCCAGCCCCAGCATTTT. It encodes CASSFVGRGEGVQPQHF.

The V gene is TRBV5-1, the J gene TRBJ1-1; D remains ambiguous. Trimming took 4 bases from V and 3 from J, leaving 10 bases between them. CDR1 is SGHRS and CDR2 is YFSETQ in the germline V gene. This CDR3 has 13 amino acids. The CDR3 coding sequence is TGCGCCAGCAGCCCGGGTCAGTACACTGAAGCTTTCTTT. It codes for CASSPGQYTEAFF.

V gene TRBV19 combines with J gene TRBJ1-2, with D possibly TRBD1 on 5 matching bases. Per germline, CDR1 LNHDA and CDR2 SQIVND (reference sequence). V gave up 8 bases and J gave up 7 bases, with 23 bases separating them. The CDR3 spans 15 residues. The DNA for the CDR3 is TGTGCCAGTGTAACCTCCCAGGGCAGAGGATCTGGCTACACCTTC. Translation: CASVTSQGRGSGYTF.